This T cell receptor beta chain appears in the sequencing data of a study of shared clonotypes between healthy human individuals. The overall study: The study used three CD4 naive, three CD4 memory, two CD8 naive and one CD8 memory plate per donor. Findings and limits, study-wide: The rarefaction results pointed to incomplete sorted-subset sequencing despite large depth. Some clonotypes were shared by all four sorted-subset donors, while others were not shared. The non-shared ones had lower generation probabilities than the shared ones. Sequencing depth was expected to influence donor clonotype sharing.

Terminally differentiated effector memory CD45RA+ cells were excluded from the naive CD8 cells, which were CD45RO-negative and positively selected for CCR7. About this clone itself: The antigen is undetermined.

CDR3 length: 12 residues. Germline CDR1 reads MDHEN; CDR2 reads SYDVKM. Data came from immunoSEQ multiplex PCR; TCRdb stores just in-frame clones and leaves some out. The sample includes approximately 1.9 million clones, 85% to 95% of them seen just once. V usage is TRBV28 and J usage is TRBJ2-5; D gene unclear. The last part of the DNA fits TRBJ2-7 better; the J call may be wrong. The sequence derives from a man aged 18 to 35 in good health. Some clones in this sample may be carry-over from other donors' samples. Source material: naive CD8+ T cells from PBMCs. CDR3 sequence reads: CASRMIPYEQYF. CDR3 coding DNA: TGTGCCAGCAGAATGATCCCCTACGAGCAGTACTTC.